Listed here is a single TCR beta chain. Its antigen is undetermined. Each CDR3 protein gets one entry after TCRdb re-called the 5' RACE reads with MiXCR. Of approximately 300,000 distinct CDR3 sequences in the sample, around 6.8% were seen once. This sample was taken from a study of T cells after yellow fever vaccination. General study points: The appearance of a small share of clonotypes in both CD4 and CD8 compartments was observed.

The CDR3 extends over 13 amino acids. Germline V gene lookup returns CDR1 KGHSH and CDR2 LQKENI. V dropped 2 bases and J dropped 3 bases, with 5 bases sitting between them. The receptor was isolated from a man between 18 and 35 years old who received the YFV17D yellow fever vaccine. Sequenced material: PBMCs, taken about 49 days after the first yellow fever vaccination. The chain carries TRBV18 and TRBJ2-1; D is ambiguous. This CDR3 is CASSPYSYNEQFF. The DNA for the CDR3 is TGTGCCAGCTCACCATACAGCTACAATGAGCAGTTCTTC. The full variable domain, rest sourced from reference TRBV18 and TRBJ2-1, is NAGVMQNPRHLVRRRGQEARLRCSPMKGHSHVYWYRQLPEEGLKFMVYLQKENIIDESGMPKERFSAEFPKEGPSILRIQQVVRGDSAAYFCASSPYSYNEQFFGPGTRLTVL.